Listed below are T cell receptor beta chains from one sample, sequenced in a study of T-cell memory formation after mild COVID-19. TCRdb ran MiXCR on the 5' RACE reads and lists one entry per CDR3 protein. Counted here are about 560,000 distinct CDR3 sequences, 15% to 20% occurring once; the ten biggest clones make up roughly 8%. The sample comprised PBMCs or a T cell subset sorted from them (not recorded which). Every receptor here comes from an adult woman who had mild COVID-19 (a few samples of this study predate the infection). Cell type and time point are not known. The conserved cysteine and the conserved F or W are not part of the CDR3 here. Each record gives: clone size, J gene, V gene, CDR3 protein. Size is stated for part of the rows, as once, few or many counts, or as a class when the clone is expanded.

>few|TRBJ2-5|TRBV7-6
ASSLGPGPRETQY
>few|TRBJ1-1|TRBV29-1
SGAGTGATEAF
>many|TRBJ2-1|TRBV12-3/TRBV12-4
ASSFPTRLAGNNEQF
>.|TRBJ1-1|TRBV7-3
ASSRDRGPNTEAF
>.|TRBJ2-7|TRBV28
ASSSASGSSYEQY
>.|TRBJ2-7|TRBV11-2
ASSSNGRPYEQY
>once|TRBJ1-2|TRBV27
ASSRQGIYGYT
>.|TRBJ2-7|TRBV27
ASSVSSGTSGYEQY
>.|TRBJ1-5|TRBV20-1
SARELEGHERISNQPQH
>.|TRBJ2-7|TRBV9
ASSVGVDELSYEQY
>many|TRBJ2-3|TRBV11-2
ASSQGLARKDTQY
>.|TRBJ2-1|TRBV29-1
SVDATGNEQF
>many|TRBJ2-1|TRBV24-1
ATSDPRQAARIDEQF
>few|TRBJ1-1|TRBV4-2
ASSQARAGGGTEAF
>.|TRBJ2-7|TRBV18
ASSRGPESYEQY
>few|TRBJ1-1|TRBV15
ATSRGGGGDTEAF
>few|TRBJ1-5|TRBV20-1
SASAGVYSNQPQH
>few|TRBJ2-1|TRBV5-1
ASSLALNQEQF
>few|TRBJ1-2|TRBV6-1
ASRGQGARNYGYT
>few|TRBJ2-7|TRBV19
ASSSTWGFEYEQY
>few|TRBJ1-5|TRBV5-1
ASTKDGASNQPQH
>.|TRBJ2-7|TRBV7-8
ASSLARFGLGHEQY
>few|TRBJ1-5|TRBV4-2
ASSQVAGSNQPQH
>.|TRBJ1-5|TRBV29-1
SVGNGTPYSNQPQH
>few|TRBJ2-3|TRBV20-1
SARAGRSRDTQY
>few|TRBJ1-6|TRBV4-1
ASSRTGQGHNSPLH
>.|TRBJ2-2|TRBV20-1
SARGTQNTGELF
>.|TRBJ1-2|TRBV24-1
ATSDFSNGNYGYT
>few|TRBJ1-6|TRBV4-1
ASHPGTDNSPLH
>few|TRBJ1-1|TRBV27
ASSLSPGTEAF
>.|TRBJ2-5|TRBV7-2
ASSFQRGARETQY
>many|TRBJ1-2|TRBV12-3/TRBV12-4
ASSLAGTGPSLT
>.|TRBJ2-7|TRBV25-1
ASSNAGTYEQY
>.|TRBJ2-3|TRBV5-1
ASNDGGARSTQY
>few|TRBJ1-1|TRBV20-1
SARVVEAF
>few|TRBJ2-1|TRBV12-3/TRBV12-4
ASSWTSGALNEQF